These 30 T cell receptor beta chains were sequenced from one sample in a study of blood T cell repertoires in COVID-19. Clones were sequenced by immunoSEQ multiplex PCR, and TCRdb holds only the in-frame ones, with some missing. The sample has 90,000 to 100,000 clones, around 67% seen once; the top ten hold about 22%. Sequences were obtained from peripheral blood. The source is a woman aged 55-75 years in a cohort sampled during active or convalescent COVID-19.

The chain carries TRBV7-9 and TRBJ1-5; tentative D call: TRBD1 (6 bases). V lost 5 bases and J lost 4, with 9 bases in between. The CDR3 spans 13 residues. Germline V gives CDR1 SEHNR, CDR2 FQNEAQ (reference sequence). CDR3 in DNA: TGTGCCAGCAGCCTCGGACAGAATCAGCCCCAGCATTTT. Encoded protein: CASSLGQNQPQHF.

The CDR3 reads CASSSTRYSPGQGSYEQYF. Written as DNA, the CDR3 is TGTGCCAGCAGCTCCACCCGATACTCTCCGGGACAGGGCTCCTACGAGCAGTACTTC. The rearrangement joins TRBV11-2 to TRBJ2-7, with 9 bases that match TRBD1. CDR1 SGHAT and CDR2 FQNNGV come from the germline V gene. With 4 bases clipped from V and 0 bases from J, the junction kept 16 bases outside the gene matches. The CDR3 runs 19 residues.

The chain combines TRBV5-1 with TRBJ1-1; no definite D call. V was trimmed by 0 bases and J by 1 base, leaving 4 bases between them. This CDR3 is built from 13 residues. Germline V gives CDR1 SGHRS, CDR2 YFSETQ. CDR3 nucleotide sequence: TGCGCCAGCAGCTTGGAGCCGAACACTGAAGCTTTCTTT. It translates to CASSLEPNTEAFF.

Ten or more counts support this clone. The chain has TRBV7-3 and TRBJ2-2; TRBD1 is a possible D gene (6 bases). V lost 4 bases and J lost 3, with 12 bases in between. The CDR3 sequence is 15 residues long. Germline V gives CDR1 SGHTA, CDR2 FQGTGA. The CDR3 spells CASSYQGRDTGELFF. The CDR3 DNA follows: TGTGCCAGCAGCTACCAGGGGCGGGACACCGGGGAGCTGTTTTTT.

This chain uses TRBV10-3 with TRBJ2-5; D possibly corresponds to TRBD1 (6 bases). The CDR3 covers 13 residues. V was pared by 8 bases and J by 1 base, with 11 bases between. CDR1 and CDR2 from the germline V gene are ENHRY and SYGVKD. CDR3 region: CAIQGQLQETQYF. Here the CDR3 DNA reads TGTGCCATCCAAGGACAGCTCCAAGAGACCCAGTACTTC.

This CDR3 is CAIRPGLAAYEQYF. CDR3 nucleotide sequence: TGTGCCATACGACCGGGACTAGCGGCCTACGAGCAGTACTTC. The rearrangement uses TRBV6-5 and TRBJ2-7, with 11 bases that match TRBD2. Germline V gene lookup returns CDR1 MNHEY and CDR2 SVGAGI. The J segment lost 2 bases and the V segment lost 10 bases, leaving 7 bases of the junction unmatched. This CDR3 region has 14 residues.

The V gene is TRBV6-4, the J gene TRBJ2-3; 9 bases match TRBD2. V lost 3 bases to trimming and J lost 3 bases; unmatched junction nucleotides: 1. The CDR3 is 14 residues long. Germline CDR1 is MRHNA and CDR2 is SNTAGT. CDR3 in DNA: TGTGCCAGCAGTGAGGGACTAGCAACAGATACGCAGTATTTT. Amino acid sequence: CASSEGLATDTQYF.

J is TRBJ2-3 and V is TRBV5-1, with 12 bases aligning to TRBD2. This CDR3 spans 18 amino acids. V was clipped by 0 bases and J by 0 bases; unmatched bases: 5. Per the germline V gene, CDR1 is SGHRS and CDR2 is YFSETQ. The CDR3 spells CASSLGTSGGLSTDTQYF. The CDR3 nucleotides are TGCGCCAGCAGCTTGGGAACTAGCGGGGGGCTTAGCACAGATACGCAGTATTTT.

This clone occurred a few times. The chain links TRBV6-2 or TRBV6-3 to TRBJ1-5, with 10 bases identical to TRBD1. This CDR3 contains 16 residues. Germline loops: CDR1 MNHEY, CDR2 SVGEGT. The V gene end was trimmed by 5 bases and the J gene end by 2 bases; junction bases not matched to a gene: 6. CDR3 in amino acids: CASSRDRGPRNQPQHF. In DNA, the CDR3 is TGTGCCAGCAGTAGGGACAGGGGACCACGCAATCAGCCCCAGCATTTT.

This sequence joins TRBV7-2 and TRBJ2-7, with D possibly being TRBD1 (6 bases). Germline lookup yields CDR1 SGHTA and CDR2 FQGNSA. The ends were cut back, 4 bases at V and 8 bases at J, with 12 bases in the middle. This CDR3 comprises 12 residues. CDR3 protein: CASSYPQGQQYF. Here the CDR3 DNA reads TGTGCCAGCAGCTATCCACAGGGTCAGCAGTACTTC.

In its sample, this clone was seen a few times. The V gene is TRBV2, the J gene TRBJ2-2; 8 nucleotides align to TRBD2. There are 18 residues in the CDR3. The V gene end was trimmed by 6 bases and the J gene end by 2 bases; junction bases not matched to a gene: 14. The V gene's germline CDR1 is SNHLY and CDR2 FYNNEI. In nucleotides, the CDR3 is TGTGCCAGCAGGGAGGTGGGGCTAGCGGGCCCCAACACCGGGGAGCTGTTTTTT. It is translated as CASREVGLAGPNTGELFF.

V is TRBV11-3 and J is TRBJ2-2; D might be TRBD1 (7 bases). The CDR3 is 14 residues long. Trimming removed 6 bases from V and 8 bases from J, with 16 bases in between. Germline lookup yields CDR1 SGHNT and CDR2 YENEEA. The CDR3 loop is CASSQNRGLGELFF. The CDR3, as DNA: TGTGCCAGCAGTCAGAACAGGGGACTTGGGGAGCTGTTTTTT.

The CDR3 sequence: CAIRDQGHSSYNEQFF. The DNA for the CDR3 is TGTGCCATCAGAGACCAGGGGCACAGCTCCTACAATGAGCAGTTCTTC. The chain links TRBV10-3 to TRBJ2-1; tentatively, D is TRBD1 (6 bases). The germline V and J ends were trimmed by 6 bases and 0 bases, with 15 bases remaining between them. The CDR3 covers 16 residues. Per germline, CDR1 ENHRY and CDR2 SYGVKD.

CDR3 protein: CASSYITRGGTEAFF. CDR3 nucleotides: TGTGCCAGCAGTTATATAACTCGGGGGGGCACTGAAGCTTTCTTT. The chain joins TRBV6-5 to TRBJ1-1; a possible D gene is TRBD1 (5 bases). This CDR3 contains 15 residues. The V end lost 3 bases, the J end lost 4 bases, and 15 bases lay between the germline ends. The germline V gene has CDR1 MNHEY and CDR2 SVGAGI.

The CDR3 reads CASSSRTSGVSYNEQFF. The CDR3 DNA reads as TGTGCCAGCAGTTCTCGGACTAGCGGGGTCTCCTACAATGAGCAGTTCTTC. The chain combines TRBV7-2 with TRBJ2-1, with 12 bases aligning to TRBD2. J lost 0 bases, V lost 6 bases, and 6 bases had no gene match. The length of the CDR3 is 17 residues. Germline CDR1 reads SGHTA; CDR2 reads FQGNSA.

This sequence joins TRBV5-1 and TRBJ1-1; D is perhaps TRBD1 (5 bases). The CDR3 is 13 residues long. Trimming stripped 5 bases from V and 3 bases from J, with 11 bases between. Germline loops: CDR1 SGHRS, CDR2 YFSETQ. In DNA form, the CDR3 reads TGCGCCAGCAGTAGCAGGGCTGACACTGAAGCTTTCTTT. Translated: CASSSRADTEAFF.

This clone showed up just once. V usage is TRBV7-3 and J usage is TRBJ2-2; 8 bases map to TRBD2. The CDR3 contains 17 residues. Losses at the gene ends were 5 bases for V and 4 bases for J; bases not matched to a gene: 12. Germline lookup yields CDR1 SGHTA and CDR2 FQGTGA. The CDR3 sequence: CASSPQPVGGGTGELFF. The CDR3 DNA reads as TGTGCCAGCAGCCCCCAGCCGGTCGGGGGGGGCACCGGGGAGCTGTTTTTT.

The table lists this clone with a count of one. This chain connects TRBV7-2 to TRBJ2-1, with 8 nucleotides matching TRBD2. The CDR3 contains 16 residues. Per the germline V gene, CDR1 is SGHTA and CDR2 is FQGNSA. V was pared by 1 base and J by 6 bases, with 8 bases of the junction left unmatched. The CDR3 loop reads CASSLVPGGRINEQFF. CDR3 nucleotide sequence: TGTGCCAGCAGCTTAGTACCGGGGGGGCGTATCAATGAGCAGTTCTTC. Based on the CDR3 plus reference TRBV7-2 and TRBJ2-1, the full variable domain is GAGVSQSPSNKVTEKGKDVELRCDPISGHTALYWYRQSLGQGLEFLIYFQGNSAPDKSGLPSDRFSAERTGGSVSTLTIQRTQQEDSAVYLCASSLVPGGRINEQFFGPGTRLTVL.

The V call is TRBV11-2, the J call TRBJ2-3; TRBD2 matches 9 bases. There are 16 residues in the CDR3. Losses at the gene ends were 5 bases for V and 4 bases for J; bases not matched to a gene: 10. Germline V gene sequence: CDR1 SGHAT, CDR2 FQNNGV. The CDR3 nucleotides read TGTGCCAGCAGCAGATCCGGAGCGGGGGGATCAGATACGCAGTATTTT. Translated: CASSRSGAGGSDTQYF.

The CDR3 DNA reads TGTGCCAGCAGCTTTTGGAACAGGGGATCGATGGATGAGCAGTTCTTC. It translates to CASSFWNRGSMDEQFF. The chain joins TRBV7-9 to TRBJ2-1, with TRBD1 identical over 7 bases. Germline V lookup: CDR1 SEHNR, CDR2 FQNEAQ (reference sequence). The CDR3 length is 16 residues. V lost 3 bases to trimming and J lost 8 bases; unmatched junction nucleotides: 13.

The rearrangement joins TRBV7-6 to TRBJ2-1, with D possibly being TRBD1 (6 bases). This CDR3 has 15 residues. Trimming cost V 8 bases and J 2 bases, with 16 bases left between them. Germline assignment: CDR1 SGHVS and CDR2 FNYEAQ. The chain's CDR3 is CASGIAGTPYNEQFF. DNA for the CDR3: TGTGCCAGCGGAATCGCCGGGACACCCTACAATGAGCAGTTCTTC.

This clone was detected a few times. The chain recombines TRBV6-1 with TRBJ2-2; TRBD1 agrees at 9 bases. From germline, CDR1 is MNHNS and CDR2 SASEGT. The V gene end was trimmed by 4 bases and the J gene end by 5 bases; junction bases not matched to a gene: 8. This CDR3 contains 16 residues. The CDR3 DNA reads TGTGCCAGCAGTGCCAGACAGGGGGGTTGGACCGGGGAGCTGTTTTTT. As protein: CASSARQGGWTGELFF.

The chain is built from TRBV18 and TRBJ2-7, with D tentatively TRBD1 (5 bases). The CDR3 runs 13 residues. The germline gives CDR1 KGHSH, CDR2 LQKENI. V dropped 6 bases and J dropped 4 bases, with 13 bases sitting between them. The CDR3 loop is CASSQGKGYEQYF. The DNA for the CDR3 is TGTGCCAGCTCGCAGGGTAAAGGGTACGAGCAGTACTTC.

The chain combines TRBV27 with TRBJ2-3; 12 bases map to TRBD1. This CDR3 contains 15 residues. The germline V gene encodes CDR1 MNHEY and CDR2 SMNVEV (reference sequence). V dropped 3 bases and J dropped 3; count of bases not matched to a gene: 1. The CDR3 nucleotides read TGTGCCAGCAGTTTGGGACAGGGGGCAACAGATACGCAGTATTTT. Its protein is CASSLGQGATDTQYF.

The V and J genes are TRBV7-2 and TRBJ2-5, with D unresolved. The CDR3 runs to 14 residues. The ends were cut back, 5 bases at V and 7 bases at J, with 17 bases in the middle. Germline V gene lookup returns CDR1 SGHTA and CDR2 FQGNSA. CDR3 sequence: CASSQRQPAGTQYF. The DNA for the CDR3 is TGTGCCAGCAGCCAGAGACAACCCGCAGGGACCCAGTACTTC.

This clone was seen a few times. The gene calls are TRBV2 and TRBJ1-1, with 9 bases identical to TRBD1. Unmatched junction bases numbered 4, after V lost 2 bases and J lost 0 bases. The CDR3 is 16 residues long. The germline V gene encodes CDR1 SNHLY and CDR2 FYNNEI. Written as DNA, the CDR3 is TGTGCCAGCAGTGAACCTACAGGGGGCTTGAACACTGAAGCTTTCTTT. Protein: CASSEPTGGLNTEAFF.

V gene TRBV28 combines with J gene TRBJ2-7, with 7 bases that match TRBD2. The junction had 9 bases not matched to a gene; V was cut back by 8 bases and J by 2 bases. The CDR3 totals 14 residues. Looked up from germline, CDR1 is MDHEN and CDR2 is SYDVKM. CDR3 sequence reads: CASGTRGVAYEQYF. CDR3 nucleotide sequence: TGTGCCAGCGGTACCCGGGGGGTCGCCTACGAGCAGTACTTC.

This clone was seen just once. V usage is TRBV5-6 and J usage is TRBJ2-5; 10 bases map to TRBD2. Germline V gene sequence: CDR1 SGHDT, CDR2 YYEEEE. This CDR3 is 17 amino acids long. The junction had 6 bases not matched to a gene; V was cut back by 1 base and J by 0 bases. The DNA of the CDR3 is TGTGCCAGCAGCTTGAGGTCTAGCGGGGGACACCAAGAGACCCAGTACTTC. It yields the protein CASSLRSSGGHQETQYF.

The chain links TRBV6-5 to TRBJ1-1; 10 bases match TRBD1. With 4 bases clipped from V and 5 bases from J, the junction kept 4 bases outside the gene matches. The CDR3 length is 14 residues. In germline, CDR1 is MNHEY, CDR2 SVGAGI. The CDR3 reads CASSLDRGQTEAFF. The CDR3 DNA follows: TGTGCCAGCAGTTTAGACAGGGGGCAAACTGAAGCTTTCTTT.

The rearrangement uses TRBV19 and TRBJ1-6, with D tentatively TRBD1 (6 bases). From germline, CDR1 is LNHDA and CDR2 SQIVND (reference sequence). V dropped 6 bases and J dropped 2 bases, with 14 bases sitting between them. CDR3 size: 16 residues. Written as DNA, the CDR3 is TGTGCCAGTAGGGACGACAGGAACACCTATAATTCACCCCTCCACTTT. Its translation: CASRDDRNTYNSPLHF.